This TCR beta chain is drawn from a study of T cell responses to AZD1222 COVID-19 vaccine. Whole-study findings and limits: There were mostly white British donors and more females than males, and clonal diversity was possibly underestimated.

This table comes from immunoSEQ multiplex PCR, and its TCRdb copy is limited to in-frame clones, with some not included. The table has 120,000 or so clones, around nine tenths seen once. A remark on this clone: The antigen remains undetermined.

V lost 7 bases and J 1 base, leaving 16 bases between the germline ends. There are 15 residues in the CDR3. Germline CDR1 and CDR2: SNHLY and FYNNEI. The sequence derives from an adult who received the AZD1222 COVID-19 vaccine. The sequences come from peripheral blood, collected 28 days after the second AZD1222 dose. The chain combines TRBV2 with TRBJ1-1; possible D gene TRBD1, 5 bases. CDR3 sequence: CASTFADTQNTEAFF. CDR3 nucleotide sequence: TGTGCCAGCACCTTTGCGGACACACAGAACACTGAAGCTTTCTTT.